What follows is one T cell receptor beta chain and its context. From germline, CDR1 is MNHEY and CDR2 SVGAGI. The CDR3 is 13 amino acids. V dropped 2 bases and J dropped 7 bases, with 9 bases sitting between them. The data originate from a study of blood T cell repertoires in COVID-19. Sequencing was performed with immunoSEQ multiplex PCR; in TCRdb, only in-frame clones are kept and a portion is missing. The sample includes approximately 190,000 clones, about 88% of them seen just once. The J gene is TRBJ1-5, the V gene TRBV6-5, with D unresolved. The receptor was isolated from a young man with active or convalescent COVID-19. Material: peripheral blood. This CDR3 is CASSYDYNQPQHF. DNA for the CDR3: TGTGCCAGCAGTTACGATTACAACCAGCCCCAGCATTTT.